The clone carrying this TCR beta chain showed up just a few times. Its antigen is unknown. This CDR3 comprises 14 residues. The ends were cut back, 2 bases at V and 4 bases at J, with 12 bases in the middle. Per the germline V gene, CDR1 is SNHLY and CDR2 is FYNNEI. Researchers prepared the TCRbeta library using unique molecular identifiers, the study reports. TCRdb itself ran the PCR reads through MiXCR, one entry per CDR3 protein. The sample includes about 420,000 distinct CDR3 sequences, roughly 16% seen only once; the top ten take under 30%. The source of the sample is a study of T-cell reconstitution after alpha-beta-depleted transplantation in children. Study-wide results and caveats: Expanded graft clones, several hundred of them, were reportedly the source of alpha-beta T cells about two months after transplant. T cells produced anew were the main source of T-cell counts and diversity one year after transplant. Some patients' high day-60 TCRbeta diversity was attributed to recipient cells surviving conditioning.

The TCR originated in a boy under two years old who had a stem cell transplant for Wiskott-Aldrich syndrome, so the T cells may come from the graft donor. This chain links TRBV2 with TRBJ2-7, with TRBD1 as a possible D gene (5 bases). The sample was PBMCs, mostly from graft donor cells, taken 360 days after TCRalphabeta/CD19-depleted stem cell transplant. Written as DNA, the CDR3 is TGTGCCAGCAGTGAAATGAAGACAGAGTACGAGCAGTACTTC. Residues: CASSEMKTEYEQYF.